This is a list of T cell receptor beta chains from one sample in a study of cytomegalovirus exposure and HLA in healthy donors. Here immunoSEQ multiplex PCR was the method, and the copy in TCRdb shows in-frame clones only, minus some. Here the sample spans some 120,000 clones, under 85% being singletons. The sequencing input was PBMCs. The source is a man between 35 and 55 years old in good health and CMV-seropositive. The CDR3 runs from the conserved cysteine through the conserved F or W. The order of the fields is V gene, D gene, clone size, J gene, CDR3 DNA, CDR3 protein. D genes are given only for firm matches. Rows may omit the clone size; those that give it use once, few, many or a size class.

>TRBV5-1|TRBD1|-|TRBJ2-1
TGCGCCAGCAGTCCGGGACAGGGCCGTCATGAGCAGTTCTTC
CASSPGQGRHEQFF
>TRBV18|TRBD1|-|TRBJ1-5
TGTGCCAGCTCACCGGGGACAGGGAGGGGATCCAATCAGCCCCAGCATTTT
CASSPGTGRGSNQPQHF
>TRBV6-6|TRBD1|few|TRBJ2-7
TGTGCCAGCAGTCCCGGGACAGCGCACGAGCAGTACTTC
CASSPGTAHEQYF
>TRBV9|-|-|TRBJ1-5
TGTGCCAGCAGCGTAGGAGTCTCAGGGGTACAGCCCCAGCATTTT
CASSVGVSGVQPQHF
>TRBV15|-|-|TRBJ1-1
TGTGCCACCAGCAGACCTCAGGGGAAAGAAGCTTTCTTT
CATSRPQGKEAFF
>TRBV25-1|TRBD2|-|TRBJ2-1
TGTGCCAGCAGTGAGGTGGCGGGGGGGACGAGGAATGAGCAGTTCTTC
CASSEVAGGTRNEQFF
>TRBV6-5|-|-|TRBJ2-7
TGTGCCAGCAGTTCTCAGGGTAACTACGAGCAGTACTTC
CASSSQGNYEQYF
>TRBV25-1|TRBD2|-|TRBJ2-2
TGTGCCAGCAGTGAATATGGTAGCGGGGCCAGGGAGCTGTTTTTT
CASSEYGSGARELFF
>TRBV5-4|-|-|TRBJ2-1
TGTGCCAGCAGCTTGAGCGCGGGTGTAAGCGATGAGCAGTTCTTC
CASSLSAGVSDEQFF
>TRBV20-1|-|-|TRBJ2-1
TGCAGTGCACTAACCGGGTCTGAGCAGTTCTTC
CSALTGSEQFF
>TRBV18|TRBD1|-|TRBJ1-1
TGTGCCAGCTCACCAACGGAGGGGGCAGGCACTGAAGCTTTCTTT
CASSPTEGAGTEAFF
>TRBV19|-|-|TRBJ1-1
TGTGCCAGTAGTCACAGGGCCACTGAAGCTTTCTTT
CASSHRATEAFF